The next 25 T cell receptor beta chains were all read from a single sample in a study of blood T cell repertoires in COVID-19. Sequenced by immunoSEQ multiplex PCR; TCRdb stores in-frame clones only, minus some. Counted here are some 110,000 clones, around four fifths occurring once; the ten biggest clones make up nearly 0.85%. Sequencing used peripheral blood. The receptor source for this set is a woman in her 70s with acute or convalescent COVID-19.

This clone was seen a handful of times. The chain joins TRBV12-5 to TRBJ2-2; 10 positions agree with TRBD1. The germline V gene has CDR1 LGHNT and CDR2 FRNRAP. The CDR3 runs to 17 residues. V was pared by 0 bases and J by 5 bases, with 6 bases of the junction left unmatched. The CDR3 region is CASGLVIGTGETGELFF. In DNA form, the CDR3 reads TGTGCTAGTGGTTTGGTTATCGGGACAGGGGAGACCGGGGAGCTGTTTTTT.

This clone occurred once. The rearrangement links TRBV3-1 (or the pseudogene TRBV3-2) to TRBJ2-7; no definite D call. V dropped 2 bases and J dropped 1 base, with 9 bases sitting between them. Germline V gives CDR1 LGHDT, CDR2 YNNKEL (reference sequence). This CDR3 has 14 residues. CDR3 nucleotides: TGTGCCAGCAGCCAAAGTTGGGCGTCCTACGAGCAGTACTTC. This gives the protein CASSQSWASYEQYF.

With respect to this clone: The identical CDR3 is also encoded by other nucleotide sequences in the sample. The rearrangement links TRBV6-5 to TRBJ2-1; 8 nucleotides match TRBD2. Germline-derived CDR1 and CDR2 are MNHEY and SVGAGI. V lost 7 bases and J lost 2; bases outside the gene matches: 1. This CDR3 comprises 13 residues. The CDR3, as DNA: TGTGCCAGCACGCGGGGGGCCTACAATGAGCAGTTCTTC. Protein: CASTRGAYNEQFF.

This clone was detected only a few times. V and J are TRBV6-6 and TRBJ1-6, with 9 bases identical to TRBD1. V was clipped by 7 bases and J by 7 bases; unmatched bases: 8. CDR3 length: 15 amino acids. Germline V gene lookup returns CDR1 MNHNY and CDR2 SVGAGI (reference sequence). CDR3 in amino acids: CASTPVGQGNSPLHF. CDR3 nucleotides: TGTGCCAGCACCCCAGTAGGACAGGGGAATTCACCCCTCCACTTT.

The chain employs TRBV28 and TRBJ1-1, with 10 bases fitting TRBD1. The CDR3 spans 14 residues. Trimming removed 3 bases from V and 2 bases from J; junction bases left unmatched: 0. Germline V gene lookup returns CDR1 MDHEN and CDR2 SYDVKM. CDR3 sequence (DNA): TGTGCCAGCAGTTTGACAGGGGGCAACACTGAAGCTTTCTTT. It is translated as CASSLTGGNTEAFF.

The chain uses TRBV4-2 and TRBJ2-2; 9 bases are shared with TRBD2. The CDR3 consists of 17 residues. Germline-derived CDR1 and CDR2 are LGHNA and YNFKEQ. V lost 1 base to trimming and J lost 0 bases; unmatched junction nucleotides: 3. The CDR3: CASSQAAGGANTGELFF. CDR3 nucleotides: TGTGCCAGCAGCCAAGCAGCGGGGGGCGCGAACACCGGGGAGCTGTTTTTT.

The V call is TRBV6-5, the J call TRBJ1-3; 9 bases match TRBD1. The CDR3 totals 14 residues. Germline values: CDR1 MNHEY, CDR2 SVGAGI. Trimming took 4 bases from V and 3 from J; bases not matched to a gene: 1. CDR3 sequence (DNA): TGTGCCAGCAGTTCGGACAGGGGTGGAAACACCATATATTTT. Its translation: CASSSDRGGNTIYF.

The chain joins TRBV23-1 to TRBJ1-4; no reliable D call. TRBV23-1 is an open reading frame whose function is uncertain. Trimming left V 9 bases short and J 6 bases short, with 11 bases between. The CDR3 runs to 12 residues. Here the CDR3 DNA reads TGCGCCAGATTAAGCGGAGATGAAAAACTGTTTTTT. Residues: CARLSGDEKLFF.

The table lists this clone with a count of one. The V call is TRBV15, the J call TRBJ2-7; TRBD2 is a possible D gene (6 bases). Germline V lookup: CDR1 LNHNV, CDR2 YYDKDF (reference sequence). Trimming shortened V by 5 bases and J by 6 bases, and 20 bases separated the two germline ends. The CDR3 loop spans 15 amino acids. The CDR3 coding sequence is TGTGCCACCAGCCGTGGTGGGGGGTCCGCGGTCGAGCAGTACTTC. Amino acids: CATSRGGGSAVEQYF.

The V and J genes are TRBV7-8 and TRBJ1-5; 9 bases are shared with TRBD1. CDR1 is SGHVS and CDR2 is FQNEAQ in the germline V gene. Unmatched junction bases numbered 3, after V lost 2 bases and J lost 4 bases. This CDR3 contains 15 residues. CDR3: CASSLSGQGNQPQHF. The CDR3 region has the DNA TGTGCCAGCAGCTTATCCGGACAGGGGAATCAGCCCCAGCATTTT.

The chain joins TRBV6-5 to TRBJ1-2, with D uncertain. The CDR3 has 14 amino acids. V was trimmed by 7 bases and J by 8 bases, leaving 20 bases between them. CDR1 MNHEY and CDR2 SVGAGI come from the germline V gene. Here the CDR3 reads CASTRRAAGGGYTF. CDR3 DNA sequence: TGTGCCAGCACCCGGCGCGCAGCCGGAGGAGGCTACACCTTC.

V gene TRBV24-1 combines with J gene TRBJ1-1; D uncertain. The CDR3 consists of 14 residues. The germline V and J ends were trimmed by 5 bases and 8 bases, with 17 bases remaining between them. Per germline, CDR1 KGHDR and CDR2 SFDVKD. The chain's CDR3 is CATSGPGRGGEAFF. The DNA for the CDR3 is TGTGCCACCAGTGGTCCGGGCCGAGGCGGGGAAGCTTTCTTT.

The V and J genes are TRBV4-1 and TRBJ2-2; 9 positions match TRBD1. The junction had 3 bases not matched to a gene; V was cut back by 1 base and J by 6 bases. The CDR3 covers 15 residues. Per the germline V gene, CDR1 is MGHRA and CDR2 is YSYEKL. The DNA for the CDR3 is TGCGCCAGCAGCCAAGCACAGGGGGCCCCCGGGGAGCTGTTTTTT. Translated, it gives CASSQAQGAPGELFF.

V and J are TRBV12-3 or TRBV12-4 and TRBJ1-2, with TRBD1 as a possible D gene (5 bases). Trimming removed 8 bases at V and 4 bases at J, with 14 bases between. This CDR3 contains 13 residues. The CDR3 region has the DNA TGTGCCAGCGGATCAGGGATGGGCTATGGCTACACCTTC. Amino acid sequence: CASGSGMGYGYTF.

The table lists this clone with a few counts. The V call is TRBV6-1, the J call TRBJ1-2; D may be TRBD1 (5 bases). The ends were cut back, 2 bases at V and 8 bases at J, with 15 bases in the middle. Germline V CDR1 and CDR2: MNHNS, SASEGT. The CDR3 is 14 residues long. CDR3 protein: CASSEWMAGGGYTF. In nucleotides, the CDR3 is TGTGCCAGCAGTGAATGGATGGCCGGGGGAGGCTACACCTTC.

The CDR3: CASSLTPVGTGELFF. The CDR3 region has the DNA TGTGCCAGCAGCTTGACCCCGGTCGGCACCGGGGAGCTGTTTTTT. The chain combines TRBV5-4 with TRBJ2-2; unclear D gene. The CDR3 has 15 residues. CDR1 and CDR2 from the germline V gene are SGHNT and YYREEE (reference sequence). The V and J ends lost 1 base and 4 bases respectively, with 11 bases between them.

The chain is built from TRBV11-1 and TRBJ2-7; TRBD1 matches 9 bases. Germline V gene data show CDR1 as SGHAT and CDR2 as FQDESV (reference sequence). This CDR3 region has 16 residues. After removal of 2 bases from V and 6 bases from J, the junction contained 11 bases not matched to a gene. CDR3 region: CASSLNMDRGSSEQYF. The CDR3, as DNA: TGTGCCAGCAGCTTAAACATGGACAGGGGATCTAGCGAGCAGTACTTC.

Notes on this clone: Other DNA sequences within the sample encode an identical CDR3. V and J are TRBV19 and TRBJ2-1, with 8 positions matching TRBD2. The CDR3 contains 15 residues. Trimming took 1 base from V and 4 from J; bases not matched to a gene: 3. Germline values: CDR1 LNHDA, CDR2 SQIVND (reference sequence). CDR3 in amino acids: CASSIAGGAYNEQFF. The CDR3 DNA reads as TGTGCCAGTAGTATAGCGGGAGGGGCATACAATGAGCAGTTCTTC.

The rearrangement joins TRBV15 to TRBJ2-3; no reliable D call. CDR3 length: 13 residues. Trimming stripped 5 bases from V and 7 bases from J, with 13 bases between. Germline CDR1 and CDR2: LNHNV and YYDKDF (reference sequence). This chain's CDR3 is CATSRGEVNTQYF. The CDR3 DNA is TGTGCCACCAGCCGTGGAGAGGTTAATACGCAGTATTTT.

The chain employs TRBV28 and TRBJ1-4, with 7 positions matching TRBD1. Germline assignment: CDR1 MDHEN and CDR2 SYDVKM. Losses at the gene ends were 2 bases for V and 7 bases for J; bases not matched to a gene: 13. There are 17 residues in the CDR3. The CDR3 loop reads CASSLNRVSGGVEKLFF. CDR3 bases: TGTGCCAGCAGTTTAAATCGGGTGTCAGGGGGAGTTGAAAAACTGTTTTTT.

CDR3: CASRPGQGRYTEAFF. As DNA, the CDR3 is TGTGCCAGCCGTCCGGGACAGGGGAGGTACACTGAAGCTTTCTTT. The chain links TRBV25-1 to TRBJ1-1; 10 bases map to TRBD1. The CDR3 is 15 residues long. V trimming: 8 bases; J trimming: 3 bases; junction bases outside the gene matches: 9. CDR1 is MGHDK and CDR2 is SYGVNS in the germline V gene.

Only one count was recorded for this clone. The chain recombines TRBV7-2 with TRBJ2-5; 9 nucleotides match TRBD2. This CDR3 is 18 amino acids long. Germline lookup yields CDR1 SGHTA and CDR2 FQGNSA. Trimming removed 6 bases from V and 5 bases from J; junction bases left unmatched: 19. CDR3 coding DNA: TGTGCCAGCAGTCCTACCCAAGGCGGGGGGGCCCGGTGGGAGACCCAGTACTTC. This translates into CASSPTQGGGARWETQYF.

The V and J genes are TRBV28 and TRBJ2-3, with D perhaps TRBD2 (6 bases). The CDR3 is made up of 11 amino acids. The germline CDR1 and CDR2 sequences are MDHEN and SYDVKM. V lost 6 bases, J lost 9 bases, and 10 bases lay in between. The CDR3 protein is CASSPRETQYF. The CDR3 nucleotides read TGTGCCAGCAGCCCTCGGGAGACGCAGTATTTT.

V is TRBV4-2 and J is TRBJ2-7; D uncertain. Looked up from germline, CDR1 is LGHNA and CDR2 is YNFKEQ. Trimming cost V 4 bases and J 2 bases, with 3 bases left between them. The CDR3 is 11 residues long. The CDR3 reads CASSPAYEQYF. In nucleotides, the CDR3 is TGTGCCAGCAGCCCTGCCTACGAGCAGTACTTC.

The chain has TRBV6-5 and TRBJ2-7; D possibly corresponds to TRBD1 (5 bases). The CDR3 covers 14 residues. Trimming took 8 bases from V and 0 from J, leaving 14 bases between them. CDR1 and CDR2 from the germline V gene are MNHEY and SVGAGI. DNA for the CDR3: TGTGCCAGCGGGGCGTTACAGAGCTCCTACGAGCAGTACTTC. Encoded protein: CASGALQSSYEQYF.